Detailed here is one T cell receptor (beta chain). This record comes from a study of OX40 agonist ivuxolimab in advanced cancers. Produced via immunoSEQ multiplex PCR; TCRdb's table is partial and in-frame only. This sample carries 25,000 to 35,000 clones, 80% to 85% of them seen once, and the ten largest clones take roughly a fifth. The sequences come from CD4+ or CD8+ T cells sorted from blood, collected in a trial of the OX40 agonist ivuxolimab. The sequence was collected from an adult with an advanced solid tumor such as melanoma, head and neck, liver or kidney cancer.

The chain's CDR3 is CSVRRGSAGYTF. DNA for the CDR3: TGCAGCGTGCGCAGGGGGAGCGCGGGCTACACCTTC. This chain joins TRBV29-1 and TRBJ1-2; 7 positions match TRBD1. CDR1 and CDR2 from the germline V gene are SQVTM and ANQGSEA. CDR3 length: 12 residues. Losses at the gene ends were 6 bases for V and 8 bases for J; bases not matched to a gene: 9.